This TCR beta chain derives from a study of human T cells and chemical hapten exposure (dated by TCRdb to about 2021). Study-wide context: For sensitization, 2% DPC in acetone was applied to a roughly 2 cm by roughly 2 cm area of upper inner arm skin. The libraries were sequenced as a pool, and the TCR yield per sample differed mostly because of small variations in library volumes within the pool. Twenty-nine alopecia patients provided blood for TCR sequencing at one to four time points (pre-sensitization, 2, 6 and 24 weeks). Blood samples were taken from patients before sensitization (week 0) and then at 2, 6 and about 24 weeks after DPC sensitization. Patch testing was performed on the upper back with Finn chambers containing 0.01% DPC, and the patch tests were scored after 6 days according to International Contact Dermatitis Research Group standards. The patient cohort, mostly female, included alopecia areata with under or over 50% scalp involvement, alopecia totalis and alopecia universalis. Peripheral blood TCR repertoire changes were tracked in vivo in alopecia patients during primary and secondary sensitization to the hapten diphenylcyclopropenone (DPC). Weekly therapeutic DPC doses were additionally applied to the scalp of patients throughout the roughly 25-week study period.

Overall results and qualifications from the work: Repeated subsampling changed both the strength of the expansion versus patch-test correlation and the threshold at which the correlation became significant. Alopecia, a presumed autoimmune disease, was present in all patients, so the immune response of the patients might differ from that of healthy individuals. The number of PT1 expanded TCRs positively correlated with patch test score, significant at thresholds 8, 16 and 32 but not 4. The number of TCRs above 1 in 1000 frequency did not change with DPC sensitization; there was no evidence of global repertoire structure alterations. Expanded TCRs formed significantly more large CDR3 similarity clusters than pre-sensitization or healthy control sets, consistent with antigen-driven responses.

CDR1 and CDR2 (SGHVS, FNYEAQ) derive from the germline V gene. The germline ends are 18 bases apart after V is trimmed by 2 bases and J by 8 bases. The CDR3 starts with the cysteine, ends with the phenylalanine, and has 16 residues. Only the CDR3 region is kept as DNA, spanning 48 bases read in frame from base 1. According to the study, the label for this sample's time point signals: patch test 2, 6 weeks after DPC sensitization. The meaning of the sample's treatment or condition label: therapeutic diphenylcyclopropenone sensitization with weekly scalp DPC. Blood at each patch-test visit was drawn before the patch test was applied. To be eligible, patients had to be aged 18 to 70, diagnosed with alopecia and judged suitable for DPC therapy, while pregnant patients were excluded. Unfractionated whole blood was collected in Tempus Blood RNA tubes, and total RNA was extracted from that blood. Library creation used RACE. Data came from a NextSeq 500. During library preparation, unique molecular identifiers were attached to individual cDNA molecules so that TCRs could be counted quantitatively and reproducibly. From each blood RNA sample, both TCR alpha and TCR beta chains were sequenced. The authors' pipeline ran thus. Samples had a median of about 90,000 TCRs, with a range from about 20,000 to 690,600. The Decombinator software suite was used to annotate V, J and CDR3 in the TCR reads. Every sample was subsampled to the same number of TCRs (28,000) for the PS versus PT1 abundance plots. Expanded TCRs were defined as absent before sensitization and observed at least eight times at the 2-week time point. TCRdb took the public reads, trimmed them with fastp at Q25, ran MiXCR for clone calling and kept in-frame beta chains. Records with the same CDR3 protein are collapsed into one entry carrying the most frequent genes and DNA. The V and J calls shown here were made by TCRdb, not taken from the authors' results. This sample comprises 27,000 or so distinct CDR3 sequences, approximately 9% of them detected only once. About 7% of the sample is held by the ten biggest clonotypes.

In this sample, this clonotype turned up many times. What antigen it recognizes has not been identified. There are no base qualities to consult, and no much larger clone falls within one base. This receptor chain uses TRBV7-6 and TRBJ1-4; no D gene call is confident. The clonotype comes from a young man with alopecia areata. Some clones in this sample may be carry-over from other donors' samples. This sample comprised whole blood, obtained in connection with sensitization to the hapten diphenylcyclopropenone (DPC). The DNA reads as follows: TGTGCCAGCAGCTTAAGTTTCGTCGGGGATCGGGAAAAACTGTTTTTT. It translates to CASSLSFVGDREKLFF.